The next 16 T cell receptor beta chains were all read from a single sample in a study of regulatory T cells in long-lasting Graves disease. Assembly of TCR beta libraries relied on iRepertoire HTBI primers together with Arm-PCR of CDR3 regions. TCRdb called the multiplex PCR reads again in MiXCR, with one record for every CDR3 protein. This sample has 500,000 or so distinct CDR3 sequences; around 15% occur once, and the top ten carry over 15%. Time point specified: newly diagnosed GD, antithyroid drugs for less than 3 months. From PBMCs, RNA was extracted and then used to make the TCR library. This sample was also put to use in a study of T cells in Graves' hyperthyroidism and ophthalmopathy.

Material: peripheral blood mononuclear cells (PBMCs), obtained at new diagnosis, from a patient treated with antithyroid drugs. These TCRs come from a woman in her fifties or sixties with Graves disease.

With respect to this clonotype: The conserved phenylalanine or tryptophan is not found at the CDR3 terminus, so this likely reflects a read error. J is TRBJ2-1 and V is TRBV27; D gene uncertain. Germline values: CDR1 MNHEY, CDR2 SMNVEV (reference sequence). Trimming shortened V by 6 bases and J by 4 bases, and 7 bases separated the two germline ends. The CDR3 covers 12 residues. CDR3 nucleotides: TGTGCCAGCAGATCACCTTACAATGAGCAGTTCTCC. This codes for CASRSPYNEQFS.

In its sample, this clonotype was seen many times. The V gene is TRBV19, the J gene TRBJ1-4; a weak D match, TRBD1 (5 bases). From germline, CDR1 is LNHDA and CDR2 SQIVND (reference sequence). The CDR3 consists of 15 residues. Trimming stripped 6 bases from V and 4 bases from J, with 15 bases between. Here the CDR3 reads CASSRSGAGNEKLFF. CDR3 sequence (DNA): TGTGCCAGTAGCCGCTCCGGGGCCGGTAATGAAAAACTGTTTTTT.

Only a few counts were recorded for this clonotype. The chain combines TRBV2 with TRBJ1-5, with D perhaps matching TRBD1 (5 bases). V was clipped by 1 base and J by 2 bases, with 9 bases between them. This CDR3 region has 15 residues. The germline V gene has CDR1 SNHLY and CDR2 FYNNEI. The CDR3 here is CASSEGAGGNQPQHF. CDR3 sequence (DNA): TGTGCCAGCAGTGAAGGGGCGGGGGGCAATCAGCCCCAGCATTTT.

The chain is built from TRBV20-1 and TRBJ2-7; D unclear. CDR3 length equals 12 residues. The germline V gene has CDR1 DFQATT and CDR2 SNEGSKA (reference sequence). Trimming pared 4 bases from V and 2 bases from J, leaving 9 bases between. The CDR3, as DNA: TGCAGTGCTACTAAAATAGCCTACGAGCAGTACTTC. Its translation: CSATKIAYEQYF.

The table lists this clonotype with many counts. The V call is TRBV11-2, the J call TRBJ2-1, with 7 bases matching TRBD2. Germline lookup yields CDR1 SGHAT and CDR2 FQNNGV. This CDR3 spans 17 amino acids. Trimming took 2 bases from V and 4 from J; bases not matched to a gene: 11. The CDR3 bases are TGTGCCAGCAGCTTATCATTTGAGGGAGGGTGGTACAATGAGCAGTTCTTC. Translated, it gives CASSLSFEGGWYNEQFF.

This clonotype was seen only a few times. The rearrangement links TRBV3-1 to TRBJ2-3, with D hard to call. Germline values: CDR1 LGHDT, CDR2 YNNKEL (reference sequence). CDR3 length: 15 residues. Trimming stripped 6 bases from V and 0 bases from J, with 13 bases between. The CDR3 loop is CASSPRTHSTDTQYF. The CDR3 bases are TGTGCCAGCAGTCCCAGAACCCACAGCACAGATACGCAGTATTTT.

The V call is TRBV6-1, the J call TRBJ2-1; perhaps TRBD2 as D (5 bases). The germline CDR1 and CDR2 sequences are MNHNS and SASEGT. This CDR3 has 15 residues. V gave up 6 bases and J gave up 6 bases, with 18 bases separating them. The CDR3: CASRQRQNRGNEQFF. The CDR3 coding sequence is TGTGCCAGCAGACAGCGCCAAAATCGGGGCAATGAGCAGTTCTTC.

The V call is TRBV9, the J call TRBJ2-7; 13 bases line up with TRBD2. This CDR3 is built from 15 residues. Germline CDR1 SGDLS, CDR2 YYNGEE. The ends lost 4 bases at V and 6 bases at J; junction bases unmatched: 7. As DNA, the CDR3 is TGTGCCAGCAGCCCGGGCAGACTAGCGGGAGGCGAGCAGTACTTC. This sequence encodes CASSPGRLAGGEQYF.

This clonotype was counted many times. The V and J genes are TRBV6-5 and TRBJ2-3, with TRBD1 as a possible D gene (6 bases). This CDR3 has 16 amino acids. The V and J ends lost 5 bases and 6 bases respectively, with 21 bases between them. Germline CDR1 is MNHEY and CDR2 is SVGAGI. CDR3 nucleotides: TGTGCCAGCAGTATACTCCCCCCTACAGGGAAGGATACGCAGTATTTT. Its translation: CASSILPPTGKDTQYF.

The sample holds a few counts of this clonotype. In DNA, the CDR3 is TGTGCCAGCAGCGGCGGGATAGGGAGGGAGCCCCAGCATTTT. Amino acids: CASSGGIGREPQHF. The chain combines TRBV9 with TRBJ1-5; D gene ambiguous. CDR1 is SGDLS, CDR2 YYNGEE, per germline. The CDR3 has 14 amino acids. The ends were cut back, 3 bases at V and 8 bases at J, with 15 bases in the middle.

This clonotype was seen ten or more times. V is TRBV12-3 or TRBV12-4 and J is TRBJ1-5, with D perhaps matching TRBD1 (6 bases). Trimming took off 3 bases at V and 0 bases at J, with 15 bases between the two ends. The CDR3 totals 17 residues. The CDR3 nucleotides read TGTGCCAGCAGTTTGGGGGGGGGCTCCCTTAGCAATCAGCCCCAGCATTTT. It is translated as CASSLGGGSLSNQPQHF.

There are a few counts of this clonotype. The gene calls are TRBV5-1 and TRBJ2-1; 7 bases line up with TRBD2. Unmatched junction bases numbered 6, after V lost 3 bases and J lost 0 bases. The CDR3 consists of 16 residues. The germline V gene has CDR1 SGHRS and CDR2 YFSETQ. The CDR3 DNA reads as TGCGCCAGCAGCTCAACCTTAGCGGGCTCCTACAATGAGCAGTTCTTC. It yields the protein CASSSTLAGSYNEQFF. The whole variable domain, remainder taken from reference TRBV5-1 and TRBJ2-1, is KAGVTQTPRYLIKTRGQQVTLSCSPISGHRSVSWYQQTPGQGLQFLFEYFSETQRNKGNFPGRFSGRQFSNSRSEMNVSTLELGDSALYLCASSSTLAGSYNEQFFGPGTRLTVL.

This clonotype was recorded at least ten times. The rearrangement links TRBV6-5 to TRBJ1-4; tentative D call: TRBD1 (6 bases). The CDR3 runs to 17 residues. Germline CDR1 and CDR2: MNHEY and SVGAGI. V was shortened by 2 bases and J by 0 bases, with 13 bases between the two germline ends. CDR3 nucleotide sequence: TGTGCCAGCAGTTACGGAGAGGGGGGCGCAACTAATGAAAAACTGTTTTTT. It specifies CASSYGEGGATNEKLFF.

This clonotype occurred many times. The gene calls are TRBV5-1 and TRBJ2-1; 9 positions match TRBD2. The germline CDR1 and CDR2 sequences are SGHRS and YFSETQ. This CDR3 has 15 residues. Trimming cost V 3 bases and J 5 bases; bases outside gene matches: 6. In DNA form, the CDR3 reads TGCGCCAGCAGCTCGGACGGACTAGCGAACAATGAGCAGTTCTTC. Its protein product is CASSSDGLANNEQFF.

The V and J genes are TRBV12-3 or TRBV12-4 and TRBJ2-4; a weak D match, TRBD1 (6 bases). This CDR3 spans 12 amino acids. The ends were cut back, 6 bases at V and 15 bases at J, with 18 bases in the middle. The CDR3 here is CASSPGQSPRYF. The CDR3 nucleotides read TGTGCCAGCAGCCCAGGACAGTCCCCTCGGTACTTC.

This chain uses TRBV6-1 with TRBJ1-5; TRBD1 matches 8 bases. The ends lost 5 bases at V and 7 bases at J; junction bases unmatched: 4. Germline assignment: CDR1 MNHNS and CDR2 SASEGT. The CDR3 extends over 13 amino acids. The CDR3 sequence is CASSPGGWQPQHF. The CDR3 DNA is TGTGCCAGCAGTCCAGGGGGCTGGCAGCCCCAGCATTTT.